This T cell receptor (beta chain) was sequenced during a study of Tregs in tolerant kidney transplant recipients. Study-wide context: Sorting of CD4+CD25+CD127- cells followed approximately three-day belatacept mixed lymphocyte reactions, sometimes with approximately five-day graft donor restimulation. Sorting used antibodies to exclude donor cells.

Study-level points and caveats: Expanding Tregs on activated donor B cells appeared to best identify donor-specific TCRbeta clones. Findings come from small patient numbers and require larger validation.

Using immunoSEQ multiplex PCR, the repertoire was profiled, and TCRdb retains in-frame clones only, with some absent. The table shows 15,000 to 25,000 clones, with about 71% occurring only once. The CDR3 loop spans 17 amino acids. With 1 base clipped from V and 1 base from J, the junction kept 8 bases outside the gene matches. Germline CDR1 reads SGHRS; CDR2 reads YFSETQ. A word on this clone: The antigen is not known.

The receptor comes from a human donor in good health. This chain joins TRBV5-1 and TRBJ2-1, with 7 bases lining up with TRBD1. The specimen was Tregs from blood cultured with allogeneic cells. As DNA, the CDR3 is TGCGCCAGCAGCTTGTTCGGGACAGTTGTGTCCTACAATGAGCAGTTCTTC. Its protein product is CASSLFGTVVSYNEQFF.